The text below deals with one T cell receptor beta chain. This sample is part of a study of blood T cells in healthy people across ages. The CDR3 length is 17 residues. The germline V gene encodes CDR1 SGHDN and CDR2 FVKESK. V dropped 0 bases and J dropped 1; count of bases not matched to a gene: 3. It was with a sample-barcoded 5' primer and a J-beta primer mix that a second PCR of roughly 7 to 12 cycles was run. TCRdb processed the 5' RACE reads anew with MiXCR; each CDR3 protein has one entry. The data show some 940,000 distinct CDR3 sequences, with 25% to 30% seen just once and approximately 10% held by the top ten. This same sample was also taken into another study, of T cells of mothers and their children. That study adds: Mothers yielded over 10 million CDR3 reads, children about 3 million each.

This sequence joins TRBV14 and TRBJ2-1; 10 positions match TRBD2. Material: blood. The clonotype was recovered from a woman aged 35 to 49 in good health. In nucleotides, the CDR3 is TGTGCCAGCAGCCAAGATATGGGACTAGCGTCCTACAATGAGCAGTTCTTC. Its protein is CASSQDMGLASYNEQFF.